The 6 T cell receptor beta chains presented below share a single source sample, sequenced in a study of cytomegalovirus exposure and HLA in healthy donors. Profiled with immunoSEQ multiplex PCR; TCRdb holds only in-frame clones, not every one. The data hold about 330,000 clones, with roughly 88% observed a single time. The sequenced sample consisted of PBMCs. These receptors were taken from a woman aged 18 to 35 in good health and CMV-seronegative.

The chain has TRBV19 and TRBJ1-3; D uncertain. The CDR3 sequence is 16 residues long. CDR1 is LNHDA, CDR2 SQIVND, per germline (reference sequence). V lost 2 bases and J lost 2, with 13 bases in between. The CDR3 sequence is CASSISQGSAGNTIYF. In nucleotides, the CDR3 is TGTGCCAGTAGTATATCCCAAGGGAGCGCTGGAAACACCATATATTTT.

The chain carries TRBV5-1 and TRBJ2-1, with 15 bases aligning to TRBD2. Trimming removed 4 bases from V and 4 bases from J; junction bases left unmatched: 6. The germline V gene encodes CDR1 SGHRS and CDR2 YFSETQ. CDR3 length: 17 residues. The CDR3 sequence is CASSPGLAGGDYNEQFF. The CDR3, as DNA: TGCGCCAGCAGCCCGGGACTAGCGGGAGGTGATTACAATGAGCAGTTCTTC.

This sequence joins TRBV6-5 and TRBJ2-7; TRBD2 matches at 14 bases. The CDR3 is 15 residues long. Germline V CDR1 and CDR2: MNHEY, SVGAGI. With V trimmed by 6 bases and J by 7 bases, 8 bases remained unmatched. The CDR3 spells CASRKGLAGVYEQYF. In DNA form, the CDR3 reads TGTGCCAGCAGGAAGGGACTAGCGGGAGTCTATGAGCAGTACTTC.

The chain couples TRBV4-2 to TRBJ2-2, with TRBD2 matching 7 bases. Trimming at V came to 1 base and at J to 3 bases, leaving 2 bases not matched to a gene. Germline V lookup: CDR1 LGHNA, CDR2 YNFKEQ. The CDR3 has 15 residues. The CDR3 DNA sequence: TGTGCCAGCAGCCAAGGAAGCGGGGACACCGGGGAGCTGTTTTTT. This codes for CASSQGSGDTGELFF.

This sequence joins TRBV5-1 and TRBJ2-2; possibly TRBD2 for D (5 bases). The germline V gene has CDR1 SGHRS and CDR2 YFSETQ. There are 15 residues in the CDR3. The ends were cut back, 5 bases at V and 6 bases at J, with 17 bases in the middle. CDR3 DNA: TGCGCCAGCAGGGAGGTTATTTCCGCCCCCGGGGAGCTGTTTTTT. Amino acid sequence: CASREVISAPGELFF.

The chain recombines TRBV9 with TRBJ2-2; the match to TRBD2 covers 11 bases. The CDR3 has 16 amino acids. The trim removed 3 bases at V and 4 bases at J, leaving 5 bases unmatched. CDR1 is SGDLS and CDR2 is YYNGEE in the germline V gene. This chain's CDR3 is CASSARLAGFTGELFF. The CDR3 DNA follows: TGTGCCAGCAGCGCTAGACTAGCGGGATTCACCGGGGAGCTGTTTTTT.